The 3 T cell receptor beta chains below were found in one sample sequenced in a study of blood T cell repertoires in COVID-19. Data came from immunoSEQ multiplex PCR; TCRdb stores just in-frame clones and leaves some out. The repertoire holds some 60,000 clones, with roughly 93% as singletons. Sequenced: peripheral blood. Receptors originate from a human donor in a cohort sampled during active COVID-19.

This chain joins TRBV19 and TRBJ2-7; tentative D call: TRBD2 (5 bases). This CDR3 comprises 13 residues. Between the trimmed V and J ends, which lost 10 bases and 4 bases, there was a span of 17 bases. CDR1 is LNHDA and CDR2 is SQIVND in the germline V gene (reference sequence). The CDR3: CATTDRGEYEQYF. DNA of the CDR3: TGTGCCACCACCGACCGGGGAGAATACGAGCAGTACTTC.

This chain uses TRBV5-6 with TRBJ2-1; the match to TRBD2 covers 11 bases. The V gene end was trimmed by 3 bases and the J gene end by 4 bases; junction bases not matched to a gene: 9. The CDR3 consists of 17 residues. Germline CDR1 reads SGHDT; CDR2 reads YYEEEE. The CDR3 nucleotides read TGTGCCAGCAGCTCCAAACTAGCGGGAGAGGCATACAATGAGCAGTTCTTC. Protein product: CASSSKLAGEAYNEQFF.

CDR3 sequence (DNA): TGTGCCAGCAGCTCTAGCTCCTACGAGCAGTACTTC. It encodes CASSSSSYEQYF. The V gene is TRBV7-2, the J gene TRBJ2-7; D is ambiguous. Trimming took 4 bases from V and 0 from J, leaving 4 bases between them. CDR1 and CDR2 (germline): SGHTA, FQGNSA. This CDR3 comprises 12 residues.